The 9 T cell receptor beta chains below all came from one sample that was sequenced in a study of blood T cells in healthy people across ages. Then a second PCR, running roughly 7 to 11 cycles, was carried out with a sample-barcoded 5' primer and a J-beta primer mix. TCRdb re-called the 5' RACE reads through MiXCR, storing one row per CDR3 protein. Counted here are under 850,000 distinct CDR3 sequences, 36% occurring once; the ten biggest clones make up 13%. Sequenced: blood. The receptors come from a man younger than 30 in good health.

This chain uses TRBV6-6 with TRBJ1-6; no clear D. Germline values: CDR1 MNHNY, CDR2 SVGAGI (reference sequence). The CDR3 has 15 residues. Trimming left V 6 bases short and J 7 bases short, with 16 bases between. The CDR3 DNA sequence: TGTGCCAGCAGCCCCGTGGAGGGTCGAAATTCACCCCTCCACTTT. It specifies CASSPVEGRNSPLHF.

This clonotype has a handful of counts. The CDR3 coding sequence is TGTGCCAGCAACGGAGGGTTGGGGCGATCCCCTAGCACAGATACGCAGTATTTT. Translated: CASNGGLGRSPSTDTQYF. The chain links TRBV7-9 to TRBJ2-3; a possible D gene is TRBD2 (6 bases). CDR3 length equals 18 residues. Trimming cost V 7 bases and J 0 bases, with 23 bases left between them. CDR1 and CDR2 from the germline V gene are SEHNR and FQNEAQ (reference sequence).

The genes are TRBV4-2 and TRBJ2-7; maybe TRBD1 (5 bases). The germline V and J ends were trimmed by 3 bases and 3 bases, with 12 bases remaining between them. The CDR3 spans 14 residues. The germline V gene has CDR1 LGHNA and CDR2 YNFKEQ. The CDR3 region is CASSHGSQGYEQYF. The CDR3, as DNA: TGTGCCAGCAGCCACGGATCTCAGGGCTACGAGCAGTACTTC.

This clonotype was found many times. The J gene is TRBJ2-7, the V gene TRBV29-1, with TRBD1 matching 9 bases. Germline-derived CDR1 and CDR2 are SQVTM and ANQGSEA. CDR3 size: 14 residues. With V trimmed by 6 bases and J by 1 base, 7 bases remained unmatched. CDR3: CSVVGGQGSYEQYF. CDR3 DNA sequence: TGCAGCGTCGTCGGGGGACAGGGATCCTACGAGCAGTACTTC.

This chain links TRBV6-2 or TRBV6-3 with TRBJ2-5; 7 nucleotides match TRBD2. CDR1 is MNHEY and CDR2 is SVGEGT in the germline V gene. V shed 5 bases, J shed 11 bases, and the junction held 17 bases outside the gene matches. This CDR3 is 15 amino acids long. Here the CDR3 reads CASSPGIDGGNEQYF. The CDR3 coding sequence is TGTGCCAGCAGTCCCGGGATCGACGGGGGGAATGAGCAGTACTTC.

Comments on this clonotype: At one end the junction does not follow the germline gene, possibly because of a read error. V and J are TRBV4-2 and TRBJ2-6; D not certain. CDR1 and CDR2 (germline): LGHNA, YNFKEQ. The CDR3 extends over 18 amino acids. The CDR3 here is CVSSQDPNQLSGANVLTF. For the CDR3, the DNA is TGTGTCAGCAGCCAAGACCCAAATCAGCTCTCTGGGGCCAACGTCCTGACTTTC.

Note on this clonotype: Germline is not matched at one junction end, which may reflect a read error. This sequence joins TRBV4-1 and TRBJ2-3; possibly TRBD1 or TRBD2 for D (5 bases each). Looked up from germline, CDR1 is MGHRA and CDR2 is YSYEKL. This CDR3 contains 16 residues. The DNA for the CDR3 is TGCGCCAGCAGGCAAGCCGGGGCCGGTAGCACAGATACGCAGTATTTT. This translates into CASRQAGAGSTDTQYF.

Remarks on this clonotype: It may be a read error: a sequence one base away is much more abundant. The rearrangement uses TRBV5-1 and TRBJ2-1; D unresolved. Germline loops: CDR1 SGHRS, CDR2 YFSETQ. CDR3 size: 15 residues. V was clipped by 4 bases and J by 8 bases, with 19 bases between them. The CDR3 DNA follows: TGCGCCAGCAGCCCGAACCTCGACAAGGCCGATGAGCAGTTCTTC. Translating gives CASSPNLDKADEQFF. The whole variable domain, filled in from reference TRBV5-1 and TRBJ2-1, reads KAGVTQTPRYLIKTRGQQVTLSCSPISGHRSVSWYQQTPGQGLQFLFEYFSETQRNKGNFPGRFSGRQFSNSRSEMNVSTLELGDSALYLCASSPNLDKADEQFFGPGTRLTVL.

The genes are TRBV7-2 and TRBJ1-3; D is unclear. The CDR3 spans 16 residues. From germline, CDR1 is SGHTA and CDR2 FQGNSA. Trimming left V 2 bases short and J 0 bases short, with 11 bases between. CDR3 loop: CASSLRHLSSGNTIYF. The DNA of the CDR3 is TGTGCCAGCAGCTTACGACACCTGAGCTCTGGAAACACCATATATTTT. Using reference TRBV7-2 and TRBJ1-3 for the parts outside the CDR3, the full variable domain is GAGVSQSPSNKVTEKGKDVELRCDPISGHTALYWYRQSLGQGLEFLIYFQGNSAPDKSGLPSDRFSAERTGGSVSTLTIQRTQQEDSAVYLCASSLRHLSSGNTIYFGEGSWLTVV.